The TCR beta chain under discussion was sequenced for a study of blood T cell repertoires in COVID-19. Study in general: Samples of COVID-19 (acute and convalescent) were obtained from the United States, Italy and Spain. In each case, the material was cDNA or gDNA derived from T cells, B-cell-depleted T cells, or PBMCs.

The table lists this clone with a count of one. Sequenced by immunoSEQ multiplex PCR; TCRdb stores in-frame clones only, minus some. The sample shows under 300,000 clones, roughly 80% of them seen only once. V lost 4 bases to trimming and J lost 2 bases; unmatched junction nucleotides: 5. Germline V gene data show CDR1 as SGHDT and CDR2 as YYEEEE. The CDR3 is made up of 15 amino acids. Sequenced sample: peripheral blood. This receptor was obtained from an elderly woman with acute or convalescent COVID-19. The V call is TRBV5-6, the J call TRBJ2-1; 8 bases map to TRBD1. CDR3 sequence (DNA): TGTGCCAGCAGCCTCCGACAGGGGACCTACAATGAGCAGTTCTTC. Amino acids: CASSLRQGTYNEQFF.